Below, 22 T cell receptor beta chains from the same sample are listed, as sequenced in a study of CD8+ T cells in alopecia areata. Treatment given: oral pan-JAK inhibitor, 5-10 mg twice daily. RNA, once extracted, was reverse transcribed into cDNA for use as the sequencing template. Libraries were prepared by immunoSEQ multiplex PCR; TCRdb keeps only in-frame clonotypes and omits some of them. The sample contains 130,000 to 150,000 clones, about four fifths of which appear only once. The sequencing used CD8+ T cells sorted from blood, collected at week 4, from a patient treated with tofacitinib. These receptors originate from a human donor with alopecia areata.

The CDR3 DNA is TGCGCCAGCAGTAACCCCACCTCTCCAAAGAGTACGAACACCGGGGAGCTGTTTTTT. It yields the protein CASSNPTSPKSTNTGELFF. The rearrangement joins TRBV23-1 to TRBJ2-2; D call uncertain. TRBV23-1 is treated as an ORF (open reading frame) with a function not yet certain. This CDR3 is 19 amino acids long. V was trimmed by 5 bases and J by 0 bases, leaving 22 bases between them.

This chain uses TRBV4-3 with TRBJ2-5, with TRBD2 matching 10 bases. This CDR3 contains 16 residues. Germline V gene data show CDR1 as LGHNA and CDR2 as YSLEER. V shed 1 base, J shed 4 bases, and the junction held 6 bases outside the gene matches. This CDR3 reads CASSQVLAGDGETQYF. The CDR3 nucleotides read TGCGCCAGCAGCCAAGTTCTAGCGGGGGACGGAGAGACCCAGTACTTC.

The chain is built from TRBV6-5 and TRBJ2-3; D is tentatively TRBD1 or TRBD2 (5 bases each). The germline V gene encodes CDR1 MNHEY and CDR2 SVGAGI. The CDR3 runs 12 residues. The V end was cut by 2 bases, the J end by 12 bases, with 12 bases between. As DNA, the CDR3 is TGTGCCAGCAGTTACGGGGGTGATTACCAGTATTTT. This encodes CASSYGGDYQYF.

Details on this clone: The DNA is left out, because the CDR3 cannot be placed on it with certainty; the CDR3 is given as TCRdb lists it. V gene TRBV29-1 combines with J gene TRBJ2-4; the table gives TRBD1 as D, unverified against the DNA. The CDR3 is 13 residues long, counting both termini. The germline CDR1 and CDR2 sequences are SQVTM and ANQGSEA. The CDR3 region is CSVAGGAENIRYF.

This rearrangement joins TRBV5-1 to TRBJ2-7, with D maybe TRBD2 (6 bases). The CDR3 sequence is 13 residues long. Between the trimmed V and J ends, which lost 7 bases and 2 bases, there was a span of 13 bases. In germline, CDR1 is SGHRS, CDR2 YFSETQ. DNA for the CDR3: TGCGCCAGCCGACTAGAGGGAACCTACGAGCAGTACTTC. It encodes CASRLEGTYEQYF.

The rearrangement joins TRBV29-1 to TRBJ2-5; the match to TRBD1 covers 10 bases. CDR3 length equals 13 residues. J was trimmed by 4 bases and V by 7 bases; bases with no gene match: 6. Germline values: CDR1 SQVTM, CDR2 ANQGSEA. This chain's CDR3 is CSGIGTGAETQYF. The CDR3 DNA reads TGCAGCGGGATAGGGACAGGGGCAGAGACCCAGTACTTC. Complete variable domain (other parts from reference TRBV29-1 and TRBJ2-5): SAVISQKPSRDICQRGTSLTIQCQVDSQVTMMFWYRQQPGQSLTLIATANQGSEATYESGFVIDKFPISRPNLTFSTLTVSNMSPEDSSIYLCSGIGTGAETQYFGPGTRLLVL.

The J gene is TRBJ2-7, the V gene TRBV7-9; D might be TRBD1 (6 bases). Per germline, CDR1 SEHNR and CDR2 FQNEAQ (reference sequence). V shed 5 bases and J shed 1 base, with 12 bases lying between them. The CDR3 length is 14 residues. The CDR3 here is CASSPLDSSYEQYF. The CDR3 region has the DNA TGTGCCAGCAGCCCCTTGGACAGTTCCTACGAGCAGTACTTC.

The chain links TRBV10-3 to TRBJ1-1; 7 nucleotides line up with TRBD1. This CDR3 has 11 residues. With V trimmed by 10 bases and J by 4 bases, 3 bases remained unmatched. CDR1 is ENHRY, CDR2 SYGVKD, per germline. CDR3 coding DNA: TGTGCCACCCGGGACAGCACTGAAGCTTTCTTT. Encoded protein: CATRDSTEAFF.

The chain combines TRBV29-1 with TRBJ2-7, with 12 bases fitting TRBD2. Unmatched junction bases numbered 1, after V lost 6 bases and J lost 1 base. The CDR3 sequence is 13 residues long. CDR1 is SQVTM and CDR2 is ANQGSEA in the germline V gene. Written as DNA, the CDR3 is TGCAGCGTGACTAGCGGGGGTTCCTACGAGCAGTACTTC. Its translation: CSVTSGGSYEQYF.

V is TRBV5-4 and J is TRBJ1-1, with TRBD1 as a possible D gene (6 bases). Germline values: CDR1 SGHNT, CDR2 YYREEE (reference sequence). Trimming left V 4 bases short and J 0 bases short, with 13 bases between. The CDR3 contains 15 residues. The CDR3 sequence is CASSRGGDLNTEAFF. The CDR3 DNA is TGTGCCAGCAGCCGAGGGGGGGATCTGAACACTGAAGCTTTCTTT.

This sequence joins TRBV6-1 and TRBJ2-7; 12 nucleotides line up with TRBD2. This CDR3 has 17 amino acids. The germline CDR1 and CDR2 sequences are MNHNS and SASEGT. Germline trimming cut 4 bases from V and 4 bases from J; bases unmatched to any gene: 11. CDR3 region: CASSAERLAGAVYEQYF. The CDR3, as DNA: TGTGCCAGCAGTGCCGAGCGACTAGCGGGGGCAGTATACGAGCAGTACTTC.

This rearrangement joins TRBV7-8 to TRBJ2-3, with 8 bases lining up with TRBD2. The trim removed 4 bases at V and 2 bases at J, leaving 8 bases unmatched. The CDR3 length is 16 residues. In germline, CDR1 is SGHVS, CDR2 FQNEAQ. The chain's CDR3 is CASSYRGGGYTDTQYF. The CDR3 DNA reads as TGTGCCAGCAGCTATAGAGGCGGGGGGTACACAGATACGCAGTATTTT.

The rearrangement uses TRBV30 and TRBJ1-3; 11 bases map to TRBD1. Germline values: CDR1 GTSNPN, CDR2 SVGIG (reference sequence). V gave up 3 bases and J gave up 4 bases; unmatched junction bases: 11. CDR3 size: 17 residues. The CDR3 loop is CAWSAPGTGGLGNTIYF. CDR3 nucleotide sequence: TGTGCCTGGAGCGCTCCCGGGACAGGGGGGCTCGGAAACACCATATATTTT.

This chain joins TRBV29-1 and TRBJ2-6; TRBD1 might be the D (6 bases). V lost 0 bases and J lost 0, with 15 bases in between. The CDR3 extends over 18 amino acids. Germline CDR1 reads SQVTM; CDR2 reads ANQGSEA. The CDR3 nucleotides are TGCAGCGTTGAAGATCAGACCGACAGGAGCTCTGGGGCCAACGTCCTGACTTTC. As protein: CSVEDQTDRSSGANVLTF.

The chain carries TRBV7-9 and TRBJ2-7; D is perhaps TRBD2 (5 bases). The V and J ends lost 5 bases and 6 bases respectively, with 14 bases between them. This CDR3 is built from 13 residues. Germline V CDR1 and CDR2: SEHNR, FQNEAQ (reference sequence). CDR3 region: CASSPSSYPEQYF. The CDR3 region has the DNA TGTGCCAGCAGCCCCTCTAGCTATCCCGAGCAGTACTTC. The whole variable domain, filled in from reference TRBV7-9 and TRBJ2-7, reads DTGVSQNPRHKITKRGQNVTFRCDPISEHNRLYWYRQTLGQGPEFLTYFQNEAQLEKSRLLSDRFSAERPKGSFSTLEIQRTEQGDSAMYLCASSPSSYPEQYFGPGTRLTVT.

This chain connects TRBV27 to TRBJ2-7; maybe TRBD1 (6 bases). Looked up from germline, CDR1 is MNHEY and CDR2 is SMNVEV (reference sequence). V shed 5 bases and J shed 5 bases, with 22 bases lying between them. The CDR3 totals 16 residues. CDR3 region: CASSINRVGNTHEQYF. The CDR3 coding sequence is TGTGCCAGCAGTATCAACAGGGTAGGGAATACGCACGAGCAGTACTTC.

The J gene is TRBJ2-5, the V gene TRBV7-9, with TRBD1 matching 7 bases. This CDR3 is built from 14 residues. J was trimmed by 0 bases and V by 4 bases; bases with no gene match: 2. Germline CDR1 and CDR2: SEHNR and FQNEAQ (reference sequence). This chain's CDR3 is CASSWDSDQETQYF. DNA of the CDR3: TGTGCCAGCAGCTGGGACAGTGACCAAGAGACCCAGTACTTC.

This sequence joins TRBV15 and TRBJ2-7; D perhaps matches TRBD2 (6 bases). The length of the CDR3 is 13 residues. Trimming removed 0 bases at V and 4 bases at J, with 7 bases between. Germline V gives CDR1 LNHNV, CDR2 YYDKDF (reference sequence). CDR3 sequence (DNA): TGTGCCACCAGCAGAGAACTAGCTTACGAGCAGTACTTC. Translating gives CATSRELAYEQYF. Full variable domain (missing parts from reference TRBV15 and TRBJ2-7): DAMVIQNPRYQVTQFGKPVTLSCSQTLNHNVMYWYQQKSSQAPKLLFHYYDKDFNNEADTPDNFQSRRPNTSFCFLDIRSPGLGDTAMYLCATSRELAYEQYFGPGTRLTVT.

The chain employs TRBV7-8 and TRBJ1-4, with D possibly matching TRBD1 (5 bases). Trimming took 2 bases from V and 3 from J, leaving 13 bases between them. This CDR3 has 16 residues. Germline CDR1 SGHVS, CDR2 FQNEAQ. The CDR3, as DNA: TGTGCCAGCAGCTTAAGGGGCGGGGCGGCTAATGAAAAACTGTTTTTT. Protein: CASSLRGGAANEKLFF. Together with reference TRBV7-8 and TRBJ1-4, the CDR3 gives the full variable domain: GAGVSQSPRYKVAKRGQDVALRCDPISGHVSLFWYQQALGQGPEFLTYFQNEAQLDKSGLPSDRFFAERPEGSVSTLKIQRTQQEDSAVYLCASSLRGGAANEKLFFGSGTQLSVL.

The chain employs TRBV4-3 and TRBJ2-7, with TRBD1 identical over 10 bases. V trimming: 0 bases; J trimming: 0 bases; junction bases outside the gene matches: 2. Germline lookup yields CDR1 LGHNA and CDR2 YSLEER. The CDR3 runs 16 residues. The CDR3 loop is CASSQDRQGASYEQYF. The CDR3, as DNA: TGCGCCAGCAGCCAAGATCGACAGGGGGCCTCCTACGAGCAGTACTTC.

This chain connects TRBV27 to TRBJ1-5, with D perhaps TRBD1 (6 bases). The CDR3 loop spans 16 amino acids. Germline-derived CDR1 and CDR2 are MNHEY and SMNVEV (reference sequence). Trimming left V 5 bases short and J 0 bases short, with 14 bases between. DNA of the CDR3: TGTGCCAGCAGTCGCCAGGGGTTGGGTAGCAATCAGCCCCAGCATTTT. Protein product: CASSRQGLGSNQPQHF.

The J gene is TRBJ2-3, the V gene TRBV6-1; TRBD2 matches 10 bases. J gave up 5 bases and V 3 bases, and 11 bases lay outside the gene matches. Germline CDR1 and CDR2: MNHNS and SASEGT. The CDR3 totals 17 residues. The CDR3 region has the DNA TGTGCCAGCAGTGAGGAACTACTAGCGGGGATTGGAGATACGCAGTATTTT. Its translation: CASSEELLAGIGDTQYF.